Shown below are 26 T cell receptor beta chains from a single sample sequenced in a study of T cells in Graves' hyperthyroidism and ophthalmopathy. Template material for amplifying TCR beta CDR3 regions consisted of RNA transcripts. When the TCR CDR3 underwent first-round RT-PCR, the HTBI primer set was used. One entry per CDR3 protein results from TCRdb running MiXCR on the multiplex PCR reads. The sample comprises about 360,000 distinct CDR3 sequences, approximately 13% of which are singletons, and less than 25% rests with the top ten. The sample was blood. Receptors were obtained from a man under 40 with Graves' hyperthyroidism that later progressed to Graves' ophthalmopathy.

This clonotype was recorded a few times. V and J are TRBV7-9 and TRBJ2-5; perhaps TRBD1 as D (6 bases). Germline lookup yields CDR1 SEHNR and CDR2 FQNEAQ (reference sequence). This CDR3 has 15 amino acids. Trimming took 5 bases from V and 2 from J, leaving 15 bases between them. CDR3 amino acids: CASSPRTARQETQYF. CDR3 sequence (DNA): TGTGCCAGCAGCCCAAGGACAGCCCGGCAAGAGACCCAGTACTTC.

This clonotype was detected many times. V and J are TRBV20-1 and TRBJ1-1; the match to TRBD1 covers 9 bases. The CDR3 is 16 amino acids. With 1 base clipped from V and 1 base from J, the junction kept 7 bases outside the gene matches. The V gene's germline CDR1 is DFQATT and CDR2 SNEGSKA (reference sequence). The CDR3 DNA follows: TGCAGTGCTAGAGGTGGGACAGGGACCAGGAACACTGAAGCTTTCTTT. Translation gives CSARGGTGTRNTEAFF.

This clonotype showed up many times. The V call is TRBV11-3, the J call TRBJ2-1, with 8 nucleotides matching TRBD2. This CDR3 is built from 14 residues. Per germline, CDR1 SGHNT and CDR2 YENEEA. J was trimmed by 9 bases and V by 5 bases; bases with no gene match: 9. The CDR3 nucleotides read TGTGCCAGCAGCCAATCAGCGGGGGCTGGTGAGCAGTTCTTC. It yields the protein CASSQSAGAGEQFF.

The rearrangement links TRBV3-1 to TRBJ1-5; D gene uncertain. From germline, CDR1 is LGHDT and CDR2 YNNKEL (reference sequence). The CDR3 runs 14 residues. Trimming cost V 0 bases and J 3 bases, with 6 bases left between them. The CDR3 DNA follows: TGTGCCAGCAGCCAAGATACCATCAATCAGCCCCAGCATTTT. This translates into CASSQDTINQPQHF.

This clonotype was observed a few times. The chain is built from TRBV9 and TRBJ2-7, with a weak D call TRBD2 (6 bases). Germline values: CDR1 SGDLS, CDR2 YYNGEE. This CDR3 is built from 15 residues. V lost 3 bases to trimming and J lost 0 bases, with 13 bases between them. The CDR3 DNA reads TGTGCCAGCAGCGCCGGGACTGGGACCTCCTACGAGCAGTACTTC. Its translation is CASSAGTGTSYEQYF.

This chain links TRBV20-1 with TRBJ2-3, with D possibly being TRBD1 (6 bases). Trimming shortened V by 0 bases and J by 6 bases, and 28 bases separated the two germline ends. Germline-derived CDR1 and CDR2 are DFQATT and SNEGSKA (reference sequence). This CDR3 contains 19 residues. The CDR3 DNA follows: TGCAGTGCTAGAGATAACCAGCGAATAGGACAGTTTCCCTTGGATACGCAGTATTTT. Its translation: CSARDNQRIGQFPLDTQYF.

A remark on this clonotype: A much larger clone differs by one base, so this may be a read error. V and J are TRBV30 and TRBJ1-2, with a possible D match to TRBD1 (6 bases). The CDR3 runs to 14 residues. Germline values: CDR1 GTSNPN, CDR2 SVGIG (reference sequence). The CDR3 here is CAWAQGPLNYGHTF. Written as DNA, the CDR3 is TGTGCCTGGGCACAGGGCCCGCTAAACTATGGCCACACCTTC.

The chain combines TRBV19 with TRBJ1-2; no clear D. The germline V and J ends were trimmed by 3 bases and 3 bases, with 8 bases remaining between them. CDR3 length: 13 residues. The germline gives CDR1 LNHDA, CDR2 SQIVND (reference sequence). For the CDR3, the DNA is TGTGCCAGTAGTATCTGGGTGGACTATGGCTACACCTTC. It is translated as CASSIWVDYGYTF.

This clonotype showed up many times. The genes are TRBV6-6 and TRBJ1-2; perhaps TRBD1 as D (5 bases). The V and J ends lost 2 bases and 3 bases respectively, with 13 bases between them. CDR1 MNHNY and CDR2 SVGAGI come from the germline V gene (reference sequence). The CDR3 consists of 15 residues. The CDR3 bases are TGTGCCAGCAGTTACCCCCCGGAGGGGCACTATGGCTACACCTTC. Residues: CASSYPPEGHYGYTF.

This clonotype was seen a handful of times. The chain employs TRBV5-8 and TRBJ1-2; weak D call: TRBD1 (5 bases). The ends were cut back, 1 base at V and 4 bases at J, with 8 bases in the middle. The CDR3 consists of 13 residues. Germline V gives CDR1 SGHTS, CDR2 YDEGEE. DNA for the CDR3: TGTGCCAGCAGCTTGCGGGGACTCTATGGCTACACCTTC. Its protein is CASSLRGLYGYTF.

The V call is TRBV7-9, the J call TRBJ2-2; D not resolved. This CDR3 region has 14 residues. Germline V gene lookup returns CDR1 SEHNR and CDR2 FQNEAQ (reference sequence). V shed 1 base and J shed 4 bases, with 7 bases lying between them. As DNA, the CDR3 is TGTGCCAGCAGCTTAGAGATCAGCACCGGGGAGCTGTTTTTT. Translation gives CASSLEISTGELFF.

This clonotype has just a few counts. CDR3 DNA sequence: TGTGCCAGCTCACCCCAGGAGGGGTTGCAGTACTTC. It yields the protein CASSPQEGLQYF. This rearrangement joins TRBV18 to TRBJ2-7; a weak D match, TRBD2 (6 bases). Deletions cut 3 bases from V and 9 bases from J, with 12 bases between. The CDR3 is 12 amino acids. Germline V gene data show CDR1 as KGHSH and CDR2 as LQKENI.

This clonotype was found many times. The chain combines TRBV14 with TRBJ2-2, with D possibly called TRBD1 or TRBD2 (6 bases each). Trimming cost V 5 bases and J 1 base, with 8 bases left between them. The CDR3 runs 14 residues. CDR1 is SGHDN, CDR2 FVKESK, per germline. CDR3 coding DNA: TGTGCCAGCAGCGCGGGACAGAACACCGGGGAGCTGTTTTTT. As protein: CASSAGQNTGELFF.

In this sample, this clonotype turned up a few times. This chain uses TRBV29-1 with TRBJ2-2, with D uncertain. V lost 7 bases and J lost 7, with 10 bases in between. The germline gives CDR1 SQVTM, CDR2 ANQGSEA. The CDR3 consists of 11 residues. The CDR3 here is CSARAVGELFF. Here the CDR3 DNA reads TGCAGCGCAAGGGCTGTCGGGGAGCTGTTTTTT.

The chain uses TRBV28 and TRBJ2-1; D unresolved. V was trimmed by 4 bases and J by 0 bases, leaving 10 bases between them. The CDR3 totals 15 residues. Per germline, CDR1 MDHEN and CDR2 SYDVKM. Here the CDR3 DNA reads TGTGCCAGCAGTTGGCCTCAGAGCTCCTACAATGAGCAGTTCTTC. The encoded protein is CASSWPQSSYNEQFF.

This clonotype was detected only once. This may be a read error: a much more frequent sequence differs by one nucleotide. V gene TRBV28 combines with J gene TRBJ1-2; maybe TRBD1 (5 bases). Germline V gene sequence: CDR1 MDHEN, CDR2 SYDVKM. Trimming pared 8 bases from V and 4 bases from J, leaving 14 bases between. This CDR3 has 13 residues. CDR3 sequence reads: CASGGAGFYGYTF. The CDR3 DNA reads TGTGCCAGCGGTGGGGCAGGATTCTATGGCTACACCTTC.

This clonotype was counted at least ten times. The chain combines TRBV5-1 with TRBJ2-3; D unclear. Deletions cut 5 bases from V and 3 bases from J, with 13 bases between. The CDR3 runs 14 residues. Germline lookup yields CDR1 SGHRS and CDR2 YFSETQ. This chain's CDR3 is CASRQAAGTDTQYF. As DNA, the CDR3 is TGCGCCAGCAGACAAGCAGCTGGGACAGATACGCAGTATTTT.

This clonotype was observed many times. The rearrangement links TRBV30 to TRBJ1-5; D possibly corresponds to TRBD1 (6 bases). CDR1 and CDR2 (germline): GTSNPN, SVGIG (reference sequence). The CDR3 runs 15 residues. Trimming stripped 1 base from V and 4 bases from J, with 14 bases between. This CDR3 is CAWSAPGHSNQPQHF. In DNA form, the CDR3 reads TGTGCCTGGAGTGCCCCGGGACACTCAAATCAGCCCCAGCATTTT.

This clonotype was seen at least ten times. The chain has TRBV6-1 and TRBJ1-6; the match to TRBD1 covers 7 bases. Germline lookup yields CDR1 MNHNS and CDR2 SASEGT. Trimming cost V 6 bases and J 2 bases; bases outside gene matches: 7. CDR3 size: 16 residues. CDR3 in DNA: TGTGCCAGCAGATTGACAGGGAGTGCCTATAATTCACCCCTCCACTTT. Translating it yields CASRLTGSAYNSPLHF.

The chain joins TRBV28 to TRBJ1-4; 7 bases are shared with TRBD1. Germline-derived CDR1 and CDR2 are MDHEN and SYDVKM. The CDR3 has 15 amino acids. V was clipped by 4 bases and J by 7 bases; unmatched bases: 9. The CDR3 loop is CASSSTGAGGEKLFF. CDR3 nucleotide sequence: TGTGCCAGCAGTTCCACAGGGGCGGGCGGTGAAAAACTGTTTTTT.

Many counts were recorded for this clonotype. The gene calls are TRBV27 and TRBJ1-6; weak D call: TRBD1 (5 bases). The length of the CDR3 is 16 residues. V gave up 0 bases and J gave up 3 bases, with 9 bases separating them. Germline CDR1 is MNHEY and CDR2 is SMNVEV (reference sequence). The CDR3 region is CASSLSGAVYNSPLHF. The CDR3 DNA reads as TGTGCCAGCAGTTTATCAGGGGCAGTCTATAATTCACCCCTCCACTTT.

The V and J genes are TRBV4-1 and TRBJ2-3; no reliable D call. The CDR3 has 17 amino acids. Looked up from germline, CDR1 is MGHRA and CDR2 is YSYEKL. Deletions cut 0 bases from V and 0 bases from J, with 13 bases between. The CDR3 protein is CASSQDGSLSSTDTQYF. The CDR3 DNA reads TGCGCCAGCAGCCAAGATGGCAGTCTTTCTAGCACAGATACGCAGTATTTT.

The chain combines TRBV5-1 with TRBJ2-3; TRBD1 agrees at 8 bases. Germline trimming cut 1 base from V and 2 bases from J; bases unmatched to any gene: 3. The germline CDR1 and CDR2 sequences are SGHRS and YFSETQ. This CDR3 has 15 amino acids. The CDR3 region is CASSLYRGFTDTQYF. The CDR3 DNA reads as TGCGCCAGCAGCTTGTACAGGGGGTTCACAGATACGCAGTATTTT.

This clonotype was observed a handful of times. CDR3 nucleotides: TGCGCCAGCAGCCAAGCATGGGACAGGGAAGAGCAGTACTTC. It is translated as CASSQAWDREEQYF. V gene TRBV4-1 combines with J gene TRBJ2-7; TRBD1 aligns across 9 bases. The CDR3 totals 14 residues. Germline lookup yields CDR1 MGHRA and CDR2 YSYEKL. J lost 7 bases, V lost 1 base, and 5 bases had no gene match.

This clonotype occurred a few times. One junction end disagrees with the germline gene, perhaps due to a read error. The gene calls are TRBV27 and TRBJ2-3, with no clear D. CDR3 length equals 13 residues. Germline V gives CDR1 MNHEY, CDR2 SMNVEV (reference sequence). The CDR3 DNA sequence: TGTGCCAGCAGTTGGGGAAACACAGATACGCAGTGTTTT. It specifies CASSWGNTDTQCF.

This clonotype was observed a few times. The chain couples TRBV6-1 to TRBJ2-1; no clear D gene. V gave up 1 base and J gave up 1 base, with 5 bases separating them. Germline loops: CDR1 MNHNS, CDR2 SASEGT. This CDR3 spans 14 amino acids. The CDR3 DNA sequence: TGTGCCAGCAGTGAAGTAGTTTCCTACAATGAGCAGTTCTTC. This codes for CASSEVVSYNEQFF.